This T cell receptor (beta chain) was captured in a study of blood T cell repertoires in COVID-19. Study-level information: COVID-19 samples collected from the United States, Italy and Spain covered acute and convalescent phases. The cDNA or gDNA used as material had been derived from T cells, B-cell-depleted T cells, or PBMCs.

How the authors handled the data: Counts of nucleated cells, estimated from reference gene primer amplification, were obtained. The table came from immunoSEQ multiplex PCR; TCRdb's copy has only in-frame clones and leaves some out. The DNA gave D and trimming, while V, J and clone size come from that table. The sample yields approximately 210,000 clones, 75% to 90% seen once. Germline CDR1 is MGHRA and CDR2 is YSYEKL. This CDR3 is 13 amino acids long. The ends were cut back, 0 bases at V and 15 bases at J, with 15 bases in the middle. This receptor was obtained from a woman aged 40 to 55 with acute or convalescent COVID-19. The sequencing sample was made of peripheral blood. This rearrangement joins TRBV4-1 to TRBJ2-1; D is ambiguous. The DNA for the CDR3 is TGCGCCAGCAGCCAAGATACGGCCATAGAGGTGTTCTTC. It yields the protein CASSQDTAIEVFF.